One sample yielded the 7 T cell receptor beta chains listed below, sequenced in a study of blood T cell repertoires in COVID-19. Clones were sequenced by immunoSEQ multiplex PCR, and TCRdb holds only the in-frame ones, with some missing. Seen here are 45,000 to 60,000 clones, less than 90% observed once, and the top ten hold approximately 12%. Source material: peripheral blood. All receptors derive from a human donor in a cohort sampled during active COVID-19.

V is TRBV4-2 and J is TRBJ1-4; TRBD1 agrees at 9 bases. The CDR3 covers 16 residues. Per germline, CDR1 LGHNA and CDR2 YNFKEQ. V lost 4 bases and J lost 9; bases outside the gene matches: 12. CDR3 residues: CASSPQAGTGNQKLFF. The CDR3 DNA sequence: TGTGCCAGCAGCCCTCAAGCTGGGACAGGGAACCAAAAACTGTTTTTT.

The V gene is TRBV30, the J gene TRBJ1-1, with TRBD1 matching 7 bases. Germline values: CDR1 GTSNPN, CDR2 SVGIG (reference sequence). The length of the CDR3 is 17 residues. Trimming removed 2 bases from V and 8 bases from J; junction bases left unmatched: 20. The CDR3 region has the DNA TGTGCCTGGAGTAAGAAAGGGGGCGGCCATCGAAAGAGAGAAGCTTTCTTT. The encoded protein is CAWSKKGGGHRKREAFF.

This clone was recorded only once. This rearrangement joins TRBV7-2 to TRBJ1-2, with 7 bases matching TRBD1. CDR3 length equals 13 residues. In germline, CDR1 is SGHTA, CDR2 FQGNSA. J was trimmed by 7 bases and V by 1 base; bases with no gene match: 3. The CDR3 reads CASSLEQGIGYTF. CDR3 nucleotide sequence: TGTGCCAGCAGCTTAGAACAGGGGATTGGCTACACCTTC.

V and J are TRBV30 and TRBJ1-1; perhaps TRBD1 as D (6 bases). This CDR3 region has 13 residues. Trimming pared 2 bases from V and 8 bases from J, leaving 15 bases between. The germline V gene encodes CDR1 GTSNPN and CDR2 SVGIG (reference sequence). CDR3 in amino acids: CAWSYRGGQEAFF. The CDR3 DNA reads as TGTGCCTGGAGTTATAGGGGCGGACAGGAAGCTTTCTTT.

The chain carries TRBV4-1 and TRBJ1-1, with D perhaps TRBD1 (5 bases). Trimming removed 1 base at V and 4 bases at J, with 10 bases between. Germline V gene sequence: CDR1 MGHRA, CDR2 YSYEKL. CDR3 length equals 14 residues. The CDR3 DNA reads as TGCGCCAGCAGCCAAGCTTACGGGGGCACTGAAGCTTTCTTT. Translation gives CASSQAYGGTEAFF.

This clone was counted between two and nine times. The V and J genes are TRBV13 and TRBJ2-2; 13 nucleotides line up with TRBD2. Germline values: CDR1 PRHDT, CDR2 FYEKMQ (reference sequence). The ends lost 6 bases at V and 6 bases at J; junction bases unmatched: 7. The CDR3 totals 16 residues. The CDR3 loop reads CASSRTSGGAPGELFF. In DNA, the CDR3 is TGTGCCAGCAGTCGCACTAGCGGGGGGGCCCCCGGGGAGCTGTTTTTT.

This sequence joins TRBV18 and TRBJ1-1, with 10 bases matching TRBD1. The J segment lost 4 bases and the V segment lost 2 bases, leaving 16 bases of the junction unmatched. The CDR3 is 19 amino acids. Germline V gives CDR1 KGHSH, CDR2 LQKENI. The CDR3 sequence is CASSPTWGGQGGRSTEAFF. DNA for the CDR3: TGTGCCAGCTCACCAACGTGGGGTGGACAGGGGGGAAGGAGCACTGAAGCTTTCTTT.